This T cell receptor (beta chain) comes out of a study of TIL therapy for anti-PD-1-resistant metastatic lung cancer. The immunoSEQ assay was v3. The protocol was immunoSEQ multiplex PCR, while the TCRdb copy is restricted to in-frame clones and leaves out a portion. The sample comprises some 15,000 clones, 86% of which are singletons, and roughly 0.9% rests with the top ten. Indicated time point: pre-treatment sample, taken before nivolumab and TIL therapy. Germline-derived CDR1 and CDR2 are SGDLS and YYNGEE. The CDR3 is made up of 16 amino acids. The V end lost 0 bases, the J end lost 8 bases, and 17 bases lay between the germline ends.

The sequenced sample was blood, obtained at baseline. The chain couples TRBV9 to TRBJ1-4; D perhaps matches TRBD1 (6 bases). This TCR derives from a person aged 25 to 85 with non-small cell lung cancer. CDR3 sequence reads: CASSVAWGRSEEKLFF. CDR3 in DNA: TGTGCCAGCAGCGTAGCTTGGGGGCGTTCAGAAGAAAAACTGTTTTTT.